Described below is a single T cell receptor beta chain sequence and its context. This sample stems from a study of blood T cell repertoires in COVID-19. The CDR3 length is 15 residues. The germline V gene encodes CDR1 SGHVS and CDR2 FNYEAQ. The V gene lost 1 base and the J gene lost 4 bases, with 11 bases spanning the gap. Authors' methods: Researchers report that nucleated cell counts were estimated from reference gene primer amplification. Some clones are missing from TCRdb's copy, which holds only in-frame ones; the method was immunoSEQ multiplex PCR. From that table come the V and J calls and clone size; the DNA was used to work out D and trimming. The table shows under 450,000 clones, with over 75% occurring only once.

Sequencing was performed on peripheral blood. J is TRBJ1-3 and V is TRBV7-6; no clear D. The sequence derives from a woman aged 40 to 50 with COVID-19, enrolled during active disease. The CDR3 region is CASSLDTGFGNTIYF. CDR3 coding DNA: TGTGCCAGCAGCTTAGATACGGGGTTCGGAAACACCATATATTTT.